What follows are 20 T cell receptor beta chains derived from one specimen sequenced in a study of T cells after yellow fever vaccination. TCRdb independently ran MiXCR on the 5' RACE reads; one entry per CDR3 protein. The profile shows about 340,000 distinct CDR3 sequences, approximately 13% of them singletons. The sample consisted of CD4+ T cells sorted from PBMCs, taken 15 days after the yellow fever booster vaccination. The origin of the receptors is a man in his late teens or twenties who received the YFV17D yellow fever vaccine.

This clonotype has only a few counts. This chain uses TRBV2 with TRBJ2-3; tentative D call: TRBD1 (6 bases). V lost 0 bases to trimming and J lost 8 bases, with 18 bases between them. The CDR3 consists of 16 residues. CDR1 and CDR2 from the germline V gene are SNHLY and FYNNEI. For the CDR3, the DNA is TGTGCCAGCAGTGAAGCGAGGGCGGACAGCCGGGGTACGCAGTATTTT. It translates to CASSEARADSRGTQYF.

The chain uses TRBV10-2 and TRBJ1-2, with TRBD1 as a possible D gene (5 bases). The CDR3 sequence is 13 residues long. The V end was cut by 1 base, the J end by 6 bases, with 9 bases between. Germline lookup yields CDR1 WSHSY and CDR2 SAAADI. CDR3 protein: CASSEFTGDGYTF. The CDR3 nucleotides are TGCGCCAGCAGTGAGTTTACGGGGGATGGCTACACCTTC.

The chain combines TRBV12-3 or TRBV12-4 with TRBJ1-2, with TRBD1 matching 9 bases. The CDR3 is 13 amino acids. Trimming took 7 bases from V and 4 from J; bases not matched to a gene: 4. The CDR3 sequence: CASTIQGAYGYTF. Here the CDR3 DNA reads TGTGCCAGCACCATACAGGGGGCCTATGGCTACACCTTC.

The chain uses TRBV24-1 and TRBJ2-2; D gene unclear. Trimming shortened V by 2 bases and J by 4 bases, and 13 bases separated the two germline ends. CDR3 size: 16 residues. Germline CDR1 is KGHDR and CDR2 is SFDVKD. The CDR3 is CATSDYRRASTGELFF. The CDR3 coding sequence is TGTGCCACCAGTGATTATCGCAGAGCTTCCACCGGGGAGCTGTTTTTT.

This sequence joins TRBV5-1 and TRBJ2-6; the match to TRBD2 covers 7 bases. The CDR3 loop spans 17 amino acids. Germline assignment: CDR1 SGHRS and CDR2 YFSETQ. Losses at the gene ends were 0 bases for V and 2 bases for J; bases not matched to a gene: 5. The CDR3 spells CASSLEFGGTGANVLTF. Written as DNA, the CDR3 is TGCGCCAGCAGCTTGGAATTCGGGGGGACTGGGGCCAACGTCCTGACTTTC.

This clonotype was observed a handful of times. Its ends do not fully match the called genes, so a read error is possible. The rearrangement uses TRBV5-4 and TRBJ2-7; perhaps TRBD1 as D (5 bases). Germline CDR1 SGHNT, CDR2 YYREEE (reference sequence). This CDR3 region has 11 residues. This CDR3 reads CASSYQGLSSF. CDR3 bases: TGTGCCAGCAGCTACCAGGGCCTTTCGTCCTTC. Filled out from reference TRBV5-4 and TRBJ2-7, the complete variable domain reads ETGVTQSPTHLIKTRGQQVTLRCSSQSGHNTVSWYQQALGQGPQFIFQYYREEENGRGNFPPRFSGLQFPNYSSELNVNALELDDSALYLCASSYQGLSSFGPGTRLTVT.

This clonotype was seen at least ten times. The CDR3 sequence is CASSFEGEETQYF. DNA of the CDR3: TGCGCCAGCAGCTTCGAGGGGGAGGAGACCCAGTACTTC. The gene calls are TRBV5-1 and TRBJ2-5; weak D call: TRBD1 (6 bases). Deletions cut 2 bases from V and 5 bases from J, with 10 bases between. In germline, CDR1 is SGHRS, CDR2 YFSETQ. The CDR3 has 13 residues.

This clonotype was found a few times. This chain joins TRBV28 and TRBJ1-6, with no clear D. From germline, CDR1 is MDHEN and CDR2 SYDVKM. The CDR3 sequence is 13 residues long. Trimming left V 6 bases short and J 14 bases short, with 17 bases between. The CDR3 protein is CASSQSGPGTLHF. The CDR3 DNA reads as TGTGCCAGCAGCCAGAGTGGGCCCGGGACCCTCCACTTT.

This clonotype was counted a few times. The rearrangement joins TRBV5-5 to TRBJ1-1; D not certain. Germline CDR1 SGHKS, CDR2 YYEKEE (reference sequence). The CDR3 spans 11 residues. Deletions cut 4 bases from V and 13 bases from J, with 14 bases between. CDR3 sequence: CASSAQRLDFF. DNA of the CDR3: TGTGCCAGCAGCGCACAGCGTTTGGATTTCTTT. Supplemented by reference TRBV5-5 and TRBJ1-1, the full variable domain reads DAGVTQSPTHLIKTRGQQVTLRCSPISGHKSVSWYQQVLGQGPQFIFQYYEKEERGRGNFPDRFSARQFPNYSSELNVNALLLGDSALYLCASSAQRLDFFGQGTRLTVV.

There are a few counts of this clonotype. The gene calls are TRBV7-6 and TRBJ1-2, with a possible D match to TRBD1 (5 bases). The CDR3 totals 15 residues. Trimming removed 6 bases at V and 3 bases at J, with 17 bases between. CDR1 and CDR2 from the germline V gene are SGHVS and FNYEAQ. CDR3 sequence reads: CASSLSGGFDYGYTF. The CDR3 coding sequence is TGTGCCAGCAGTCTTTCCGGGGGGTTCGACTATGGCTACACCTTC.

The chain joins TRBV7-2 to TRBJ2-5; 11 nucleotides agree with TRBD2. Losses at the gene ends were 1 base for V and 5 bases for J; bases not matched to a gene: 9. The CDR3 covers 17 residues. Germline CDR1 SGHTA, CDR2 FQGNSA. CDR3 DNA: TGTGCCAGCAGCTTAGTTTTTAGCGGGGGGGCGGAGGAGACCCAGTACTTC. Encoded protein: CASSLVFSGGAEETQYF.

This clonotype has a count of ten or more. In DNA form, the CDR3 reads TGTGCCAGCAGTTTTGGGGGCAGGGTTGCAACTAATGAAAAACTGTTTTTT. It translates to CASSFGGRVATNEKLFF. The chain carries TRBV12-3 or TRBV12-4 and TRBJ1-4, with D tentatively TRBD1 (6 bases). With 3 bases removed from V and 0 bases from J, the gap between germline ends came to 14 bases. This CDR3 has 17 amino acids.

The rearrangement uses TRBV4-1 and TRBJ1-4; TRBD1 might be the D (5 bases). This CDR3 comprises 16 residues. CDR1 is MGHRA and CDR2 is YSYEKL in the germline V gene. Trimming cost V 5 bases and J 0 bases, with 13 bases left between them. The CDR3 nucleotides read TGCGCCAGCAGCTGGCGGGGACGAGCAACTAATGAAAAACTGTTTTTT. It encodes CASSWRGRATNEKLFF.

This chain links TRBV20-1 with TRBJ1-2, with 9 bases fitting TRBD1. The CDR3 consists of 13 residues. Germline V CDR1 and CDR2: DFQATT, SNEGSKA (reference sequence). V lost 2 bases and J lost 7; bases outside the gene matches: 5. The CDR3 nucleotides read TGCAGTGCTAGAACTGGACAGGGGTTTGGCTACACCTTC. This codes for CSARTGQGFGYTF.

This clonotype was counted only a few times. The J gene is TRBJ1-1, the V gene TRBV5-6; D perhaps matches TRBD1 (6 bases). CDR3 length: 14 amino acids. The germline gives CDR1 SGHDT, CDR2 YYEEEE. Trimming removed 3 bases at V and 5 bases at J, with 14 bases between. The CDR3 DNA follows: TGTGCCAGCAGCTCTGACAGGAGGGGGACTGAAGCTTTCTTT. This translates into CASSSDRRGTEAFF.

This clonotype appeared a few times. The V and J genes are TRBV7-3 and TRBJ2-1; D uncertain. Germline assignment: CDR1 SGHTA and CDR2 FQGTGA. This CDR3 has 15 amino acids. V gave up 0 bases and J gave up 5 bases, with 11 bases separating them. This CDR3 is CASSLTARYNNEQFF. CDR3 in DNA: TGTGCCAGCAGCTTAACGGCTAGGTACAACAATGAGCAGTTCTTC.

The chain combines TRBV15 with TRBJ2-3; TRBD1 aligns across 8 bases. Germline V CDR1 and CDR2: LNHNV, YYDKDF (reference sequence). The CDR3 is 17 amino acids. The trim removed 3 bases at V and 0 bases at J, leaving 8 bases unmatched. The CDR3 DNA is TGTGCCACCAGCAGGGATAAACAGGGGGGAAGCACAGATACGCAGTATTTT. Protein sequence: CATSRDKQGGSTDTQYF.

J is TRBJ2-5 and V is TRBV18, with D unresolved. V was cut by 1 base and J by 4 bases, with 13 bases left in between. This CDR3 region has 15 residues. Germline V gene sequence: CDR1 KGHSH, CDR2 LQKENI. The DNA of the CDR3 is TGTGCCAGCTCACCACGTCAGACCTTTTCAGAGACCCAGTACTTC. It encodes CASSPRQTFSETQYF.

Turning to this clonotype: A much larger clone lies a single base off, so this may be a read error. CDR3 region: CASSQGGGGIEAFF. The CDR3 region has the DNA TGCGCCAGCAGCCAGGGAGGGGGTGGCATTGAAGCTTTCTTT. V and J are TRBV4-1 and TRBJ1-1; weak D call: TRBD1 (6 bases). Germline CDR1 is MGHRA and CDR2 is YSYEKL. The V end was cut by 3 bases, the J end by 7 bases, with 15 bases between. This CDR3 has 14 residues.

This clonotype was seen ten or more times. The V gene is TRBV5-1, the J gene TRBJ2-3; no clear D. There are 14 residues in the CDR3. The germline V and J ends were trimmed by 3 bases and 2 bases, with 10 bases remaining between them. Per germline, CDR1 SGHRS and CDR2 YFSETQ. The CDR3 sequence is CASSSQTLTDTQYF. CDR3 DNA: TGCGCCAGCAGCTCCCAGACCCTCACAGATACGCAGTATTTT.